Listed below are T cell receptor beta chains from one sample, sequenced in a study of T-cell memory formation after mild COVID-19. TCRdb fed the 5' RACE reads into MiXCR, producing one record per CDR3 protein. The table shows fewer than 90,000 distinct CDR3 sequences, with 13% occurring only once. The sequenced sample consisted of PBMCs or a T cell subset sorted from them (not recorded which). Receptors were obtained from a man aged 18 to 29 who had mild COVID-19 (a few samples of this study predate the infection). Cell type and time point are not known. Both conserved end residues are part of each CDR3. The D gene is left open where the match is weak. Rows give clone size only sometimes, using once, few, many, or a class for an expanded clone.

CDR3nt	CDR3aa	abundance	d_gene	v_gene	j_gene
TGTGCCAGCAGCGTCCACCCTCAGGGGTCCCCTGGAAACACCATATATTTT	CASSVHPQGSPGNTIYF	.	.	TRBV7-9	TRBJ1-3
TGTGCCAGCAGCTCAATAGGACAGGGGGCTCTGTTCTTC	CASSSIGQGALFF	.	TRBD1	TRBV9	TRBJ2-1
TGTGCCAGCAGCGCCCGGGGGGTAGTAGCGGGGACCAGCTCCTACAATGAGCAGTTCTTC	CASSARGVVAGTSSYNEQFF	.	TRBD2	TRBV5-5	TRBJ2-1
TGCGCCAGCAGCCAAGGAACAGATTATGGCTACACCTTC	CASSQGTDYGYTF	few	.	TRBV4-3	TRBJ1-2
TGTGCCAGCAGCTCAATCGGACTGAAACCCTCTATGTTTGGCTACACCTTC	CASSSIGLKPSMFGYTF	.	.	TRBV7-6	TRBJ1-2
TGTGCCAGCAGTTACAATTTTGGGGGGGCGGATACGCAGTATTTT	CASSYNFGGADTQYF	few	.	TRBV6-5	TRBJ2-3
TGTGCCAGCAGCCCGGGGGGTACCCACCAAGATACGCAGTATTTT	CASSPGGTHQDTQYF	few	TRBD2	TRBV12-3/TRBV12-4	TRBJ2-3
TGTGCCAGCAGTCAACAGGGATTGTGGACTGAAGCTTTCTTT	CASSQQGLWTEAFF	few	.	TRBV6-5	TRBJ1-1
TGTGCCAGCAGCCACTGGGGGGGGGCCCAAGAGACCCAGTACTTC	CASSHWGGAQETQYF	.	.	TRBV6-5	TRBJ2-5
TGCGCCAGCAGCCCCGGTGGACTTGACGAGCAGTACTTC	CASSPGGLDEQYF	.	.	TRBV5-1	TRBJ2-7
TGTGCCAGCAGTTTTGGGACAGGGTTGACCAATGAGCAGTTCTTC	CASSFGTGLTNEQFF	.	TRBD1	TRBV27	TRBJ2-1
TGTGCCAGCAGCCAGAGGCAAGGGTACGATGAAGCTTTCTTT	CASSQRQGYDEAFF	few	.	TRBV7-6	TRBJ1-1
TGTGCCAGCAGCCCACGGGGGGAGGGCTACACCTTC	CASSPRGEGYTF	.	.	TRBV7-6	TRBJ1-2
TGTGCCAGCAGCACCTTGGAAAGGAGCTCCTACAATGAGCAGTTCTTC	CASSTLERSSYNEQFF	once	.	TRBV5-4	TRBJ2-1
TGTGCCAGCAGCTCCGGACCCAACAATGAGCAGTTCTTC	CASSSGPNNEQFF	many	.	TRBV7-3	TRBJ2-1
TGTGCCAGCAGCGTGGACCTTTACAATGAGCAGTTCTTC	CASSVDLYNEQFF	many	.	TRBV7-9	TRBJ2-1
TGTGCCAGCAGGGAAGGGGTTGCGGTGGGAAACACCATATATTTT	CASREGVAVGNTIYF	.	.	TRBV12-3/TRBV12-4	TRBJ1-3
TGCGCCAGCAGTAAGCTGGGACTTACCACAGATACGCAGTATTTT	CASSKLGLTTDTQYF	few	.	TRBV5-1	TRBJ2-3
TGTGCCAGCTTTGAGGGGGCCCACCCGTATAGCAATCAGCCCCAGCATTTT	CASFEGAHPYSNQPQHF	many	TRBD1	TRBV6-4	TRBJ1-5
TGTGCCAGCAGCCCATTAACGGGGGCTGAGCAGTTCTTC	CASSPLTGAEQFF	few	.	TRBV7-2	TRBJ2-1
TGCGCCAGCAGCCAAGAAATTTTGGACACTGAAGCTTTCTTT	CASSQEILDTEAFF	few	.	TRBV4-3	TRBJ1-1
TGTGCCAGCAGCGACGACATTTACAATGAGCAGTTCTTC	CASSDDIYNEQFF	.	.	TRBV7-7	TRBJ2-1
TGTGCCAGCAGTGATGGTATGGGGGTCCAGTTCTTC	CASSDGMGVQFF	.	.	TRBV2	TRBJ2-1
TGCGCCAGCAGCACCCGGACAGGGGCCCCCTATGGCTACACCTTC	CASSTRTGAPYGYTF	.	TRBD1	TRBV4-3	TRBJ1-2
TGCGCCAGCAGCCAAGATTGGAGAACAAGTGAAGCTTTCTTT	CASSQDWRTSEAFF	few	.	TRBV4-3	TRBJ1-1
TGTGCCAGCTCACCACGGGCGGGAATCGACTCCTACGAGCAGTACTTC	CASSPRAGIDSYEQYF	.	.	TRBV18	TRBJ2-7
TGTGCCACCTCTCCCGGGACAGGCCTCTACTATGGCTACACCTTC	CATSPGTGLYYGYTF	.	TRBD1	TRBV27	TRBJ1-2
TGTGCCAGCAGCTGGGGACAGGCAAAGAACACTGAAGCTTTCTTT	CASSWGQAKNTEAFF	.	TRBD1	TRBV5-6	TRBJ1-1
TGTGCCAGCAGCTTAGTTGCGGGGGGCCGCACAGATACGCAGTATTTT	CASSLVAGGRTDTQYF	.	TRBD2	TRBV7-6	TRBJ2-3
TGTGCCAGCAGCTCGCCGCGGGGGGATGAAAAACTGTTTTTT	CASSSPRGDEKLFF	.	.	TRBV5-6	TRBJ1-4
TGTGCCAGCAGCTTCCGGACACATGCCCAGCCCCAGCATTTT	CASSFRTHAQPQHF	.	.	TRBV7-2	TRBJ1-5
TGCGCCAGCAGCCACAGCACCGGGGAGCTGTTTTTT	CASSHSTGELFF	.	.	TRBV4-1	TRBJ2-2
TGTGCCAGCAGGGACAGGGTCCACGAGCAGTACTTC	CASRDRVHEQYF	many	TRBD1	TRBV12-3/TRBV12-4	TRBJ2-7
TGTGCCAGCAGTCCCCCCTCGCGACGGCCCTATGGCTACACCTTC	CASSPPSRRPYGYTF	.	.	TRBV27	TRBJ1-2
TGTGCCAGCAGTGGGACCCTCATCACGCAGTATTTT	CASSGTLITQYF	.	.	TRBV12-3/TRBV12-4	TRBJ2-3
TGTGCCAGTAGGCCGTGGGCGGGGGGGCCGGCTGAGCAGTTCTTC	CASRPWAGGPAEQFF	few	TRBD2	TRBV19	TRBJ2-1
.	CASSQELFFEQFF	.	.	TRBV3-1	TRBJ2-1
TGTGCCAGCAGCTTCGGACTAGTCAATGAGCAGTTCTTC	CASSFGLVNEQFF	few	TRBD2	TRBV7-2	TRBJ2-1
TGCAGTGCCCGACTACTCCTAGCGGGGGGGCGTGCAGATACGCAGTATTTT	CSARLLLAGGRADTQYF	.	TRBD2	TRBV20-1	TRBJ2-3
TGTGCCACCAGTGATCGGGAGCCGTACAATGAGCAGTTCTTC	CATSDREPYNEQFF	.	.	TRBV24-1	TRBJ2-1
TGTGCCAGCAGTTACTCGGGTCCTACACGCGCGGTAGCCTACAATGAGCAGTTCTTC	CASSYSGPTRAVAYNEQFF	once	.	TRBV6-2/TRBV6-3	TRBJ2-1
TGTGCCAGCAGCGTAGCGACAGGGGGCACTGAAGCTTTCTTT	CASSVATGGTEAFF	.	TRBD1	TRBV9	TRBJ1-1